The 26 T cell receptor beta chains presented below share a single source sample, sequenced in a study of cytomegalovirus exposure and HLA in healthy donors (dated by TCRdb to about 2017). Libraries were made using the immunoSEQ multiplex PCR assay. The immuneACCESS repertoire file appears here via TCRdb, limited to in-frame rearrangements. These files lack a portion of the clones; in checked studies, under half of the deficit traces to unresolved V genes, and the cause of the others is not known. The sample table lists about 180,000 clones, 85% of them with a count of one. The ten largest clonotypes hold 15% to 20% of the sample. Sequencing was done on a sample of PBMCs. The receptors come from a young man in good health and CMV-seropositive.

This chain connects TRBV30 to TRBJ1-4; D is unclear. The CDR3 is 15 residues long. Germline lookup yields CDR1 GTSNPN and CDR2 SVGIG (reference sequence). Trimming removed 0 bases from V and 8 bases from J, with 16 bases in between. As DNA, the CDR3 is TGTGCCTGGAGTGTACTCGGAGGGATAGGAGAAAAACTGTTTTTT. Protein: CAWSVLGGIGEKLFF.

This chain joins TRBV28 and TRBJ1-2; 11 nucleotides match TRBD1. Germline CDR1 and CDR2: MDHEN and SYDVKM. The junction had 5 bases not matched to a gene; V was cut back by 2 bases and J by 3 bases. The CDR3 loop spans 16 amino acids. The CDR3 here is CASSLPWTGGDYGYTF. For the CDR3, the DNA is TGTGCCAGCAGTTTACCCTGGACAGGGGGCGACTATGGCTACACCTTC.

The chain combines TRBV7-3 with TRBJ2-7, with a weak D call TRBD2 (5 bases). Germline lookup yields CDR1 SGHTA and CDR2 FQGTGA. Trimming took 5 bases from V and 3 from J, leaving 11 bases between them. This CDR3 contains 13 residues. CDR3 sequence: CASSPVRDYEQYF. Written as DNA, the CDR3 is TGTGCCAGCAGCCCCGTGAGGGACTACGAGCAGTACTTC.

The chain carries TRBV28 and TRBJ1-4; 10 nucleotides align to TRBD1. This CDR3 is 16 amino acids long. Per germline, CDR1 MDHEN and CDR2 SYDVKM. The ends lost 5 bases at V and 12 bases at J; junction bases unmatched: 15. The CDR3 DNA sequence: TGTGCCAGCAGTACCAATCTACCCGGGACAGGGGCTGAACTGTTTTTT. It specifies CASSTNLPGTGAELFF.

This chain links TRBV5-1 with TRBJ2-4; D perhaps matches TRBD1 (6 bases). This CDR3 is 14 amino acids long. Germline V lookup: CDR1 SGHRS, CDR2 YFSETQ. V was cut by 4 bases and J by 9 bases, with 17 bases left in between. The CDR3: CASSMTTGSGIQYF. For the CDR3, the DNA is TGCGCCAGCAGCATGACCACAGGGAGCGGCATTCAGTACTTC.

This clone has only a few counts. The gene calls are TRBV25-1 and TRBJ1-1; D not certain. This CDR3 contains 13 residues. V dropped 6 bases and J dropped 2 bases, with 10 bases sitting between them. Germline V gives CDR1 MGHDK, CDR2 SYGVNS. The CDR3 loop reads CASRAEGNTEAFF. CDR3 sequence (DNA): TGTGCCAGCAGGGCGGAAGGAAACACTGAAGCTTTCTTT.

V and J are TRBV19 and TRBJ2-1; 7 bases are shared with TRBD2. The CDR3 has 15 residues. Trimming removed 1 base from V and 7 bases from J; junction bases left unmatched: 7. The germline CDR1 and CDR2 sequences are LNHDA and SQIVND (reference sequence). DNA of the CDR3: TGTGCCAGTAGTATAGGCAGCGGGGCGAATAATGAGCAGTTCTTC. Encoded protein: CASSIGSGANNEQFF.

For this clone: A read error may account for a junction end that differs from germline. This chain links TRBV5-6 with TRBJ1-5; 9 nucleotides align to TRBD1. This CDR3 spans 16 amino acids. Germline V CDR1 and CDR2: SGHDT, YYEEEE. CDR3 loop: CASSLGGTGSSQPQHF. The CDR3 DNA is TGTGCCAGCAGTTTGGGAGGGACAGGGTCTTCTCAGCCCCAGCATTTT.

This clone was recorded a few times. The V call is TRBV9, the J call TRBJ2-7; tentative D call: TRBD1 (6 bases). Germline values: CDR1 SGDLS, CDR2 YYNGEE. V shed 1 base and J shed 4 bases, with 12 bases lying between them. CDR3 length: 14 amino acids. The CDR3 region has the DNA TGTGCCAGCAGCGTAAGCGACAGGATGTACGAGCAGTACTTC. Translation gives CASSVSDRMYEQYF.

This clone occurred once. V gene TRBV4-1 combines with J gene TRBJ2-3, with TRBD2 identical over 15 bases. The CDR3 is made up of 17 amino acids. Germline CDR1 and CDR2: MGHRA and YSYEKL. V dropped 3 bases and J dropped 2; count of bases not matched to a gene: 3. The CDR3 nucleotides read TGCGCCAGCAGCCAGGGACTAGCGGGGGGTTTCACAGATACGCAGTATTTT. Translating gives CASSQGLAGGFTDTQYF.

CDR3: CASSQSPQGFYEQYF. CDR3 DNA sequence: TGCGCCAGCAGCCAAAGCCCCCAGGGGTTCTACGAGCAGTACTTC. The chain joins TRBV4-1 to TRBJ2-7, with D tentatively TRBD1 (6 bases). V lost 2 bases, J lost 3 bases, and 14 bases lay in between. Germline V CDR1 and CDR2: MGHRA, YSYEKL. This CDR3 is built from 15 residues.

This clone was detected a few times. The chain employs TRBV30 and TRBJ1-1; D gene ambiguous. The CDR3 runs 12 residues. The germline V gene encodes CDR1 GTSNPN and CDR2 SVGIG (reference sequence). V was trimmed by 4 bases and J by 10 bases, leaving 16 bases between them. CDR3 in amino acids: CAWNRGQEGAFF. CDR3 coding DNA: TGTGCCTGGAATAGAGGCCAGGAGGGAGCTTTCTTT.

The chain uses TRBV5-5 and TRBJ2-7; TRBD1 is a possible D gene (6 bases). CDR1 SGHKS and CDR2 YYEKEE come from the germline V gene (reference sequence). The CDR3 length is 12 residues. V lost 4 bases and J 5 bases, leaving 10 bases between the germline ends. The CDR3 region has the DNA TGTGCCAGCAGCACAGGGTTCCACGAGCAGTACTTC. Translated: CASSTGFHEQYF.

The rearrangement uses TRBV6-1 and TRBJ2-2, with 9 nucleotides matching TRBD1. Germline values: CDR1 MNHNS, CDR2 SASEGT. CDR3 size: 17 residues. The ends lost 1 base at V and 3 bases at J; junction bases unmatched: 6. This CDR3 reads CASSEVPGTGYTGELFF. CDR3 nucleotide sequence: TGTGCCAGCAGTGAAGTCCCCGGGACAGGGTACACCGGGGAGCTGTTTTTT.

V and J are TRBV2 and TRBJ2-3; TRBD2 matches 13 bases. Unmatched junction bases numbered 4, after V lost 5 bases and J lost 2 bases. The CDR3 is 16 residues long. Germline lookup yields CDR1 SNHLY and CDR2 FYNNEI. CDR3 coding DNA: TGTGCCAGCAGTCGGGGACTAGCGGGGTACACAGATACGCAGTATTTT. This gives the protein CASSRGLAGYTDTQYF.

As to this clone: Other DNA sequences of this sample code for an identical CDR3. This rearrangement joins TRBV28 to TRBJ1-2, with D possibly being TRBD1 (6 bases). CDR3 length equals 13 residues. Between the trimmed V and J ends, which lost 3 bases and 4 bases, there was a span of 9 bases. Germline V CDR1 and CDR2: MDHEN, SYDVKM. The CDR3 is CASSFGQTYGYTF. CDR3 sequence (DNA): TGTGCCAGCAGTTTCGGACAGACCTATGGCTACACCTTC.

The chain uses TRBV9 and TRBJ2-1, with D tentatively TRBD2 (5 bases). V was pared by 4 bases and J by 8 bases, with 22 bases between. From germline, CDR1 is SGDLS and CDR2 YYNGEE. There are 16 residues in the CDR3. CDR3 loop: CASSPRTGRGLDEQFF. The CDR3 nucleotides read TGTGCCAGCAGCCCCCGAACTGGACGGGGTCTGGATGAGCAGTTCTTC.

The CDR3 is CASSSGGGADEQFF. CDR3 nucleotides: TGTGCCAGCAGCTCGGGCGGGGGGGCCGATGAGCAGTTCTTC. This chain connects TRBV7-9 to TRBJ2-1; TRBD2 matches 9 bases. Trimming at V came to 4 bases and at J to 8 bases, leaving 6 bases not matched to a gene. The CDR3 consists of 14 residues. Germline loops: CDR1 SEHNR, CDR2 FQNEAQ (reference sequence).

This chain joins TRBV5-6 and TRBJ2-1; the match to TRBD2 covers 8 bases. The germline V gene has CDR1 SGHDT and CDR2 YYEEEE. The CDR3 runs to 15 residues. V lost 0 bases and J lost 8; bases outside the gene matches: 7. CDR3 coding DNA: TGTGCCAGCAGCTTGGCGGGGGGGCATGGTGATGAGCAGTTCTTC. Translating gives CASSLAGGHGDEQFF.

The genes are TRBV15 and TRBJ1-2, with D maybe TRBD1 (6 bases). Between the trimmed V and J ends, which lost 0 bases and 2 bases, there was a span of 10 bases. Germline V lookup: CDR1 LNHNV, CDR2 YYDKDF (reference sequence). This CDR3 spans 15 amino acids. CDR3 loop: CATSRERQGNYGYTF. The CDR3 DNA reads TGTGCCACCAGCAGAGAGAGGCAGGGGAACTATGGCTACACCTTC.

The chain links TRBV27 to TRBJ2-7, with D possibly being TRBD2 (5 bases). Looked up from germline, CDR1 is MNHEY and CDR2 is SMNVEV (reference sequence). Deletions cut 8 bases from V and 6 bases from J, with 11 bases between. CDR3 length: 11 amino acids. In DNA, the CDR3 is TGTGCCAGCGGAGGCTTCTTCGAGCAGTACTTC. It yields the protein CASGGFFEQYF.

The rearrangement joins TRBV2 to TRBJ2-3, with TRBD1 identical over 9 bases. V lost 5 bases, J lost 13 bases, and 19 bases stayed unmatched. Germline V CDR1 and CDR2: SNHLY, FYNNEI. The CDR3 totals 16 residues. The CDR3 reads CASSKPGQGVLSPEYF. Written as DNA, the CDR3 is TGTGCCAGCAGTAAACCGGGACAGGGCGTCTTATCCCCCGAGTATTTT.

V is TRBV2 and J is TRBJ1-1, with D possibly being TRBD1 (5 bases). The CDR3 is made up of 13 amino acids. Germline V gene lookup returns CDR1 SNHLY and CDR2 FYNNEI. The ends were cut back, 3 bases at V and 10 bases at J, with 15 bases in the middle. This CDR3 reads CASSDEGRGRAFF. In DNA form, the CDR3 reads TGTGCCAGCAGTGATGAGGGGAGGGGTCGAGCTTTCTTT. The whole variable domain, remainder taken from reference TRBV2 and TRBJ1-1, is EPEVTQTPSHQVTQMGQEVILRCVPISNHLYFYWYRQILGQKVEFLVSFYNNEISEKSEIFDDQFSVERPDGSNFTLKIRSTKLEDSAMYFCASSDEGRGRAFFGQGTRLTVV.

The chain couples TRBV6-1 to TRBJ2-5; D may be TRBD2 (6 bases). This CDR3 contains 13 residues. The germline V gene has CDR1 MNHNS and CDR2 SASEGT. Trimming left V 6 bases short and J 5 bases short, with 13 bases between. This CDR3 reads CASSASGRETQYF. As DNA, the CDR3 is TGTGCCAGCAGCGCCAGCGGGCGGGAGACCCAGTACTTC.

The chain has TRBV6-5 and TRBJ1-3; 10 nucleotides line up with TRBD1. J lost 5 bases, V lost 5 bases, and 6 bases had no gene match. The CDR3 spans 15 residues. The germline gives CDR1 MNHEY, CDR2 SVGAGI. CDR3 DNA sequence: TGTGCCAGCAGTCCCCGGGACAGGGGACGAAACACCATATATTTT. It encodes CASSPRDRGRNTIYF.

DNA of the CDR3: TGCGCCAGCAGCGTGACAGGGGATTACTATGGCTACACCTTC. Its translation is CASSVTGDYYGYTF. This chain joins TRBV5-1 and TRBJ1-2; 8 bases line up with TRBD1. The CDR3 sequence is 14 residues long. The germline V gene has CDR1 SGHRS and CDR2 YFSETQ. Germline trimming cut 4 bases from V and 3 bases from J; bases unmatched to any gene: 5. Variable domain in full (rest from reference TRBV5-1 and TRBJ1-2): KAGVTQTPRYLIKTRGQQVTLSCSPISGHRSVSWYQQTPGQGLQFLFEYFSETQRNKGNFPGRFSGRQFSNSRSEMNVSTLELGDSALYLCASSVTGDYYGYTFGSGTRLTVV.